Listed below are T cell receptor beta chains from one sample, sequenced in a study of shared clonotypes between healthy human individuals. Profiling relied on immunoSEQ multiplex PCR, and the TCRdb table lists in-frame clones only, not all of them. The sample holds about 2 million clones, about 95% seen once. The sample was naive CD8+ T cells sorted from blood. These receptors came from a man between 18 and 35 years old in good health. CDR3s include the opening cysteine and the closing phenylalanine or tryptophan. Fields, in order: V gene, J gene, clone size, D gene, CDR3 DNA, CDR3 protein. A D gene is named only where the DNA matches it firmly. Not all rows give a size; the values are once, few, many and, for expanded clones, a class.

v_call: TRBV28
j_call: TRBJ1-5
clone_size: -
d_call: TRBD1
cdr3_nt: TGTGCCAGCAGTTACGAAACCGAAGACAGGGGGCCCTATCAGCCCCAGCATTTT
cdr3_aa: CASSYETEDRGPYQPQHF

v_call: TRBV28
j_call: TRBJ2-3
clone_size: -
d_call: TRBD2
cdr3_nt: TGTGCCAGCGCCTTTCGGGGACTAGCGGGGTCAAGCACAGATACGCAGTATTTT
cdr3_aa: CASAFRGLAGSSTDTQYF

v_call: TRBV7-9
j_call: TRBJ1-1
clone_size: -
d_call: -
cdr3_nt: TGTGCCAGCGGAGGGGGTATGAACACTGAAGCTTTCTTT
cdr3_aa: CASGGGMNTEAFF

v_call: TRBV9
j_call: TRBJ1-4
clone_size: once
d_call: -
cdr3_nt: TGTGCCAGCAGCGTAGGGGGACCGAGTGAACTGTTTTTT
cdr3_aa: CASSVGGPSELFF

v_call: TRBV25-1
j_call: TRBJ1-3
clone_size: -
d_call: -
cdr3_nt: TGTGCCAGCAGGGAGGTTGGATCTGGAAACACCATATATTTT
cdr3_aa: CASREVGSGNTIYF

v_call: TRBV4-1
j_call: TRBJ2-3
clone_size: -
d_call: TRBD2
cdr3_nt: TGCGCCAGCAGCCAGCTACTTCCGGGACTAGCGGGAGGCGGAGGCACAGATACGCAGTATTTT
cdr3_aa: CASSQLLPGLAGGGGTDTQYF

v_call: TRBV7-9
j_call: TRBJ2-1
clone_size: once
d_call: TRBD2
cdr3_nt: TGTGCCAGCAGCCTGGGACTAGCGGGAGGGCCGGACAATGAGCAGTTCTTC
cdr3_aa: CASSLGLAGGPDNEQFF

v_call: TRBV13
j_call: TRBJ2-7
clone_size: -
d_call: -
cdr3_nt: TGTGCCAGCAGCCCAGATCACCTAGTACCCTTTTACGAGCAGTACTTC
cdr3_aa: CASSPDHLVPFYEQYF

v_call: TRBV29-1
j_call: TRBJ2-3
clone_size: -
d_call: -
cdr3_nt: TGCAGCGTTTGGGGGGAGCGAATAGGGAGCACAGATACGCAGTATTTT
cdr3_aa: CSVWGERIGSTDTQYF

v_call: TRBV7-9
j_call: TRBJ1-2
clone_size: -
d_call: TRBD1
cdr3_nt: TGTGCCAGCAGCTTCGCGACAGGGGGGGCCTATGGCTACACCTTC
cdr3_aa: CASSFATGGAYGYTF

v_call: TRBV5-3
j_call: TRBJ2-7
clone_size: once
d_call: TRBD1
cdr3_nt: TGTGCCAGAAGCAGAGTCAGGGACAGGGGATACGAGCAGTACTTC
cdr3_aa: CARSRVRDRGYEQYF

v_call: TRBV10-3
j_call: TRBJ2-1
clone_size: -
d_call: -
cdr3_nt: TGTGCCATCAGTGTCGCTGGTGAGCAGTTCTTC
cdr3_aa: CAISVAGEQFF

v_call: TRBV27
j_call: TRBJ2-7
clone_size: once
d_call: -
cdr3_nt: TGTGCCAGCAGTTTGTCGGGACACGTCTTGGAGCAGTACTTC
cdr3_aa: CASSLSGHVLEQYF

v_call: TRBV5-1
j_call: TRBJ1-2
clone_size: -
d_call: TRBD1
cdr3_nt: TGCGCCAGCAGCTTTCCCGCCGGGACAGGGGACTATGGCTACACCTTC
cdr3_aa: CASSFPAGTGDYGYTF

v_call: TRBV28
j_call: TRBJ2-3
clone_size: once
d_call: TRBD2
cdr3_nt: TGTGCCAGCAGTTTGGCGCTAGCGGGGGCCACAGATACGCAGTATTTT
cdr3_aa: CASSLALAGATDTQYF

v_call: TRBV19
j_call: TRBJ2-7
clone_size: -
d_call: -
cdr3_nt: TGTGCCAGTACCGACTCATACAGCTACGAGCAGTACTTC
cdr3_aa: CASTDSYSYEQYF

v_call: TRBV6-5
j_call: TRBJ1-1
clone_size: once
d_call: TRBD1
cdr3_nt: TGTGCCAGCAGCGACCGGGCAGGGGGCACTGAAGCTTTCTTT
cdr3_aa: CASSDRAGGTEAFF

v_call: TRBV5-8
j_call: TRBJ2-5
clone_size: -
d_call: -
cdr3_nt: TGTGCCAGCAGCGTACACATCCAAGAGACCCAGTACTTC
cdr3_aa: CASSVHIQETQYF

v_call: TRBV4-3
j_call: TRBJ2-7
clone_size: -
d_call: TRBD1
cdr3_nt: TGCGCCAGCAGCCAAGAGGCAGGGGGAGAGGGCTACGAGCAGTACTTC
cdr3_aa: CASSQEAGGEGYEQYF

v_call: TRBV9
j_call: TRBJ2-7
clone_size: -
d_call: TRBD2
cdr3_nt: TGTGCCAGCAGCGGACCGGGACTAGCCTCCTACGAGCAGTACTTC
cdr3_aa: CASSGPGLASYEQYF

v_call: TRBV19
j_call: TRBJ1-1
clone_size: -
d_call: -
cdr3_nt: TGTGCCAGTAGTATAGGGCAGGGGACCACTGAAGCTTTCTTT
cdr3_aa: CASSIGQGTTEAFF

v_call: TRBV6-5
j_call: TRBJ2-3
clone_size: -
d_call: -
cdr3_nt: TGTGCCAGCAGTTACGAGGGAGCCGGCACAGATACGCAGTATTTT
cdr3_aa: CASSYEGAGTDTQYF

v_call: TRBV5-6
j_call: TRBJ1-2
clone_size: -
d_call: TRBD1
cdr3_nt: TGTGCCAGCAGCTTGGACACAGGGGCTTACTATGGCTACACCTTC
cdr3_aa: CASSLDTGAYYGYTF

v_call: TRBV15
j_call: TRBJ2-7
clone_size: -
d_call: TRBD1
cdr3_nt: TGTGCCACCAGGGCACCGGGACAGGGCGTCTACGAGCAGTACTTC
cdr3_aa: CATRAPGQGVYEQYF

v_call: TRBV29-1
j_call: TRBJ2-1
clone_size: -
d_call: TRBD2
cdr3_nt: TGCAGCGTTTTAGCGGGAGGCCCCTACAATGAGCAGTTCTTC
cdr3_aa: CSVLAGGPYNEQFF

v_call: TRBV30
j_call: TRBJ2-7
clone_size: -
d_call: -
cdr3_nt: TGTGCCTGCGGGCCGGGCAGCCCGCAGTACTTC
cdr3_aa: CACGPGSPQYF

v_call: TRBV7-9
j_call: TRBJ2-5
clone_size: -
d_call: -
cdr3_nt: TGTGCCAGCAGCTTAGACCCCGGTTTCCAAGAGACCCAGTACTTC
cdr3_aa: CASSLDPGFQETQYF

v_call: TRBV4-1
j_call: TRBJ1-1
clone_size: -
d_call: -
cdr3_nt: TGCGCCAGCAGCCAAGTGGGGGACACTGAAGCTTTCTTT
cdr3_aa: CASSQVGDTEAFF

v_call: TRBV5-4
j_call: TRBJ2-7
clone_size: -
d_call: TRBD2
cdr3_nt: TGTGCCAGCAGACCGAGCGGGAGTCTTGGCGAGCAGTACTTC
cdr3_aa: CASRPSGSLGEQYF

v_call: TRBV7-8
j_call: TRBJ2-1
clone_size: -
d_call: TRBD2
cdr3_nt: TGTGCCAGCAGCTTTCGGCTAGCGGGGGGGCTAGAATACAATGAGCAGTTCTTC
cdr3_aa: CASSFRLAGGLEYNEQFF

v_call: TRBV19
j_call: TRBJ2-5
clone_size: -
d_call: TRBD2
cdr3_nt: TGTGCCAGTAGCCTAGCGGGAAGCGAGACCCAGTACTTC
cdr3_aa: CASSLAGSETQYF

v_call: TRBV7-9
j_call: TRBJ2-1
clone_size: -
d_call: -
cdr3_nt: TGTGCCAGCAGCCTCTCTTTTGGACAGGGAGGGAGCTACAATGAGCAGTTCTTC
cdr3_aa: CASSLSFGQGGSYNEQFF

v_call: TRBV6-5
j_call: TRBJ2-3
clone_size: -
d_call: -
cdr3_nt: TGTGCCAGCAGTTACTCGACAGGAGAGGTAGCGTTGTCGCAGTATTTT
cdr3_aa: CASSYSTGEVALSQYF

v_call: TRBV6-6
j_call: TRBJ1-1
clone_size: -
d_call: -
cdr3_nt: TGTGCCAGCAGTGCCGGAACTGAAGCTTTCTTT
cdr3_aa: CASSAGTEAFF

v_call: TRBV28
j_call: TRBJ1-1
clone_size: few
d_call: -
cdr3_nt: TGTGCCAGCAGTTTAGTGAGAGAGGATGAAGCTTTCTTT
cdr3_aa: CASSLVREDEAFF

v_call: TRBV27
j_call: TRBJ1-1
clone_size: -
d_call: TRBD1
cdr3_nt: TGTGCCAGCAGTAGGACAGGGGACACTGAAGCTTTCTTT
cdr3_aa: CASSRTGDTEAFF

v_call: TRBV4-3
j_call: TRBJ1-4
clone_size: -
d_call: TRBD1
cdr3_nt: TGCGCCAGCAGCCAAGCCTGGACAGGGACTAATGAAAAACTGTTTTTT
cdr3_aa: CASSQAWTGTNEKLFF

v_call: TRBV27
j_call: TRBJ2-3
clone_size: -
d_call: -
cdr3_nt: TGTGCCAGCAGTCTATTAGCCGGTAGCACAGATACGCAGTATTTT
cdr3_aa: CASSLLAGSTDTQYF

v_call: TRBV6-5
j_call: TRBJ2-2
clone_size: -
d_call: TRBD2
cdr3_nt: TGTGCCAGCAGTTACTCAACGGGAGGGTCCGGGGAGCTGTTTTTT
cdr3_aa: CASSYSTGGSGELFF

v_call: TRBV14
j_call: TRBJ2-4
clone_size: -
d_call: -
cdr3_nt: TGTGCCAGCAGCCAAGGTGTAAGAGACATTCAGTACTTC
cdr3_aa: CASSQGVRDIQYF

v_call: TRBV4-3
j_call: TRBJ2-5
clone_size: -
d_call: -
cdr3_nt: TGCGCCAGCAGCCAATTCGGGGGACAAGAGACCCAGTACTTC
cdr3_aa: CASSQFGGQETQYF

v_call: TRBV7-9
j_call: TRBJ2-7
clone_size: -
d_call: -
cdr3_nt: TGTGCCAGCAGCTTAGCGCAGGGAAAGTACGAGCAGTACTTC
cdr3_aa: CASSLAQGKYEQYF